This T cell receptor (beta chain) was retrieved from a study of cytomegalovirus exposure and HLA in healthy donors. Whole-study context: Earlier, 200 million or so T cells were analyzed, and 95 million to 140 million unique TCR beta sequences were found among them.

The CDR3 totals 16 residues. V lost 2 bases, J lost 0 bases, and 5 bases stayed unmatched. Germline values: CDR1 MNHNS, CDR2 SASEGT. PCR was performed using 60 Vbeta and 13 Jbeta primers. Profiled with immunoSEQ multiplex PCR; TCRdb holds only in-frame clones, not every one. Here the sample table reports around 50,000 clones. Sequencing was performed on PBMCs. This TCR was sampled from a male donor in good health and CMV-seronegative. The chain uses TRBV6-1 and TRBJ2-3; 7 bases align to TRBD2. As DNA, the CDR3 is TGTGCCAGCAGTGAACGCCCAGCGGGGAGCACAGATACGCAGTATTTT. Its translation: CASSERPAGSTDTQYF.